This TCR beta chain originates from a study of T cells in Graves' hyperthyroidism and ophthalmopathy (dated by TCRdb to between 2018 and 2020). A note on the overall study: Peripheral blood was sampled at the time of initial diagnosis, prior to any treatment. A discovery cohort of approximately 100 patients, 43 with Graves' ophthalmopathy and over 55 with stable Graves' hyperthyroidism, was used to find distinguishing TCR V-J signatures. An independent validation cohort of around 19 hyperthyroidism patients and 17 patients who later progressed to ophthalmopathy tested prospective prediction of ophthalmopathy. The 75 to 100 discovery patients were randomly split 7:3 into training and test sets. Thyroid tissue and blood T-cell repertoires from more than five Graves' hyperthyroidism patients were also compared in the study. After blood sampling, hyperthyroidism patients were treated with methimazole at a starting dose of 30 mg daily, and ophthalmopathy patients were treated with high-dose intravenous methylprednisolone. The paper reports TCR Vbeta CDR3 sequencing of over 130 peripheral blood samples: approximately 41 ophthalmopathy, 75 to 80 hyperthyroidism and 17 progressor patients. Broader findings and caveats from the paper: Sample size was not statistically predetermined, and blinding of investigators to group allocation was not performed. A 13 V-J signature model separated ophthalmopathy from stable hyperthyroidism, with 87.88% sensitivity and about 81% specificity in cross-validation and 80%/75% in testing. Blood samples also contained most of the expanded thyroid clonotypes (frequency above 0.001), which suggests that blood repertoires may reflect thyroid immune responses. In validation, progression to ophthalmopathy was predicted by the model with around 70% sensitivity and just over 72% specificity, a median of about 6.8 months before onset.

The TCR beta CDR3 regions were amplified from RNA transcripts. The TCR CDR3 was subjected to a first round of RT-PCR using the HTBI primer set and the Qiagen OneStep RT-PCR kit. The libraries were constructed in a second round of multiplex PCR and then size-selected and purified. Libraries were sequenced paired-end with 100 bp reads on an Illumina HiSeq2000. In the original analysis: SOAPnuke was used to process the raw data, with reads discarded if the reads contained adapters or uncalled bases, had a mean Phred below 15, or lacked an exact constant-primer or identifier match. COPE v1.2.5 was used to merge high-quality paired reads, and clonotypes were defined as unique nucleotide sequences. Clonotypes were aligned to IMGT TRBV, TRBD and TRBJ reference segments using MiTCR v1.1. The analysis was restricted to V-J combinations with a frequency above 0.0001, which together covered 99.2% of the repertoires. The TCS score was defined as the ratio of F50 (clonal expansion) to E x V (chaos), calculated using BLOSUM62-based TCRdist between CDR3 peptides within each V-J. Welch's t-statistics and random forest reduced fewer than 550 V-J features to under 15, which were used in a naive Bayes classifier (R e1071). Through fastp at Q25 and MiXCR, TCRdb rebuilt clones from the public reads, retaining in-frame beta chains. Rows are unified per CDR3 protein, each entry keeping the most common DNA and genes. Clone size and V and J calls follow TCRdb, not the original study. The sample table lists 150,000 to 200,000 distinct CDR3 sequences, 17% of them with a count of one. Around 27% of the sample rests with the top ten.

Relative to germline, V is 7 bases shorter and J is 8 bases shorter, with 11 bases between their ends. The CDR3 holds 10 amino acids from the cysteine to the phenylalanine. The retained sequence is limited to the CDR3, 30 bases, with the frame set at the first base. The germline V gene yields SQVTM for CDR1 and ANQGSEA for CDR2. A patient counted as having stable Graves' hyperthyroidism if no progression to ophthalmopathy occurred over 18 months of follow-up. Hyperthyroidism patients were aged 18 to 65 years and newly diagnosed, with disease duration of less than 2 months. Any patient with an uncontrolled infection, another autoimmune disease, pregnancy or lactation was excluded. Diagnoses relied on clinical symptoms, serum thyroxine and TRAb, thyroid ultrasound and orbital computed tomography. PBMCs were isolated from 7.5 to 10 ml of fresh peripheral blood by Ficoll-Paque density gradient centrifugation. Total RNA was extracted using Trizol reagent, and RNA quality was assessed on an Agilent 2100 Bioanalyzer.

The sample holds many counts of this clonotype. Which antigen it targets is not known. Base-call qualities are not available, and no considerably larger clone is one nucleotide away. The origin of this receptor is a woman in her 50s with Graves' hyperthyroidism. In this chain, TRBV29-1 is recombined with TRBJ1-1; the D gene is unclear. The sequencing input was blood. The DNA is TGCAGCGCTAGGACTCCAGAAGCTTTCTTT. Its protein reads: CSARTPEAFF. Reference TRBV29-1 and TRBJ1-1 proteins supply the regions before and after the CDR3; the full variable domain is: SAVISQKPSRDICQRGTSLTIQCQVDSQVTMMFWYRQQPGQSLTLIATANQGSEATYESGFVIDKFPISRPNLTFSTLTVSNMSPEDSSIYLCSARTPEAFFGQGTRLTVV.